This T cell receptor beta chain appears in the sequencing data of a study of CD8 T cells in ankylosing spondylitis. Note on this clonotype: Its antigen remains unknown.

A single record per CDR3 protein comes from TCRdb applying MiXCR to the 5' RACE reads. The table lists about 840,000 distinct CDR3 sequences, 10% to 15% of them singletons. CDR1 and CDR2 from the germline V gene are DFQATT and SNEGSKA (reference sequence). After removal of 5 bases from V and 5 bases from J, the junction contained 4 bases not matched to a gene. This CDR3 has 13 amino acids. Study results and limitations: A TCR beta motif of several highly homologous variants seemed to mark ankylosing spondylitis blood.

This clonotype was sampled from a male donor with ankylosing spondylitis. The sequenced sample was blood, either unsorted or a sorted T cell fraction (not recorded which). The chain recombines TRBV20-1 with TRBJ2-2; TRBD1 agrees at 8 bases. This chain's CDR3 is CSAGRQGTGELFF. In DNA form, the CDR3 reads TGCAGTGCTGGGAGACAGGGGACCGGGGAGCTGTTTTTT.